A single sample is the source of the 25 T cell receptor beta chains below, sequenced in a study of T cell responses to AZD1222 COVID-19 vaccine. Clones were read by immunoSEQ multiplex PCR, and TCRdb kept only the in-frame ones, dropping some. The top ten clones hold roughly 3.3% of a sample with approximately 100,000 clones, around nine tenths of them seen once. Source: peripheral blood, taken 28 days after the second dose of the MenACWY control vaccine. Source of these receptors: an adult who received the MenACWY meningococcal vaccine as a control.

This rearrangement joins TRBV9 to TRBJ1-3; possible D gene TRBD1, 5 bases. The germline V gene has CDR1 SGDLS and CDR2 YYNGEE. The CDR3 has 15 residues. The V and J ends lost 4 bases and 1 base respectively, with 12 bases between them. The CDR3 nucleotides read TGTGCCAGCAGCACGGGACTGACGTCTGGAAACACCATATATTTT. Translating it yields CASSTGLTSGNTIYF.

In DNA form, the CDR3 reads TGCGCCAGCAGCTTAGGAAGAATAAATTCACCCCTCCACTTT. As protein: CASSLGRINSPLHF. V is TRBV5-1 and J is TRBJ1-6; D not resolved. Trimming took 2 bases from V and 7 from J, leaving 10 bases between them. The length of the CDR3 is 14 residues. CDR1 is SGHRS and CDR2 is YFSETQ in the germline V gene.

The chain couples TRBV18 to TRBJ1-2; D not resolved. Germline V CDR1 and CDR2: KGHSH, LQKENI. With 1 base removed from V and 2 bases from J, the gap between germline ends came to 8 bases. The CDR3 spans 14 residues. The CDR3: CASSPQESNYGYTF. The CDR3 DNA is TGTGCCAGCTCACCACAGGAATCGAACTATGGCTACACCTTC.

The CDR3 loop reads CASSQAGRQNYGYTF. As DNA, the CDR3 is TGTGCCAGCAGCCAAGCGGGTCGGCAGAACTATGGCTACACCTTC. This chain uses TRBV3-1 (or the pseudogene TRBV3-2) with TRBJ1-2, with D hard to call. Germline CDR1 LGHDT, CDR2 YNNKEL (reference sequence). The length of the CDR3 is 15 residues. Trimming left V 1 base short and J 2 bases short, with 11 bases between.

Only one count was recorded for this clone. This sample includes further DNA sequences coding for the same CDR3. The V and J genes are TRBV7-9 and TRBJ1-2, with D unresolved. V was pared by 1 base and J by 8 bases, with 8 bases between. The CDR3 has 12 residues. Germline CDR1 reads SEHNR; CDR2 reads FQNEAQ (reference sequence). CDR3 nucleotides: TGTGCCAGCAGCTTAGGGCAGCGGGGCTACACCTTC. Its translation is CASSLGQRGYTF.

This rearrangement joins TRBV5-5 to TRBJ2-7; D gene uncertain. V dropped 1 base and J dropped 4 bases, with 12 bases sitting between them. This CDR3 comprises 14 residues. Germline V gene data show CDR1 as SGHKS and CDR2 as YYEKEE (reference sequence). CDR3 amino acids: CASSLYGDGYEQYF. The CDR3 DNA reads as TGTGCCAGCAGCTTGTATGGAGATGGGTACGAGCAGTACTTC.

The genes are TRBV4-3 and TRBJ1-6; the D is unclear. CDR3 length: 13 amino acids. Trimming cost V 5 bases and J 6 bases, with 8 bases left between them. In germline, CDR1 is LGHNA, CDR2 YSLEER. The CDR3 protein is CASSVGFNSPLHF. Written as DNA, the CDR3 is TGCGCCAGCAGCGTGGGATTTAATTCACCCCTCCACTTT.

The rearrangement joins TRBV18 to TRBJ2-7, with D perhaps assigned TRBD1 or TRBD2 (5 bases each). Between the trimmed V and J ends, which lost 3 bases and 6 bases, there was a span of 12 bases. The germline gives CDR1 KGHSH, CDR2 LQKENI. The CDR3 has 13 residues. CDR3 coding DNA: TGTGCCAGCTCACCTAGCAGGGAGAGCGAGCAGTACTTC. It encodes CASSPSRESEQYF.

The rearrangement joins TRBV2 to TRBJ2-4, with 11 bases lining up with TRBD1. This CDR3 is built from 14 residues. From germline, CDR1 is SNHLY and CDR2 FYNNEI. J was trimmed by 8 bases and V by 5 bases; bases with no gene match: 5. The CDR3 nucleotides are TGTGCCAGCAGTTTCGGGACAGGGGGGGACATTCAGTACTTC. Translated, it gives CASSFGTGGDIQYF.

The table lists this clone with a count of one. Here the CDR3 reads CASSQRVETNEKLFF. The CDR3 coding sequence is TGTGCCAGCAGCCAACGGGTGGAAACTAATGAAAAACTGTTTTTT. The rearrangement uses TRBV7-9 and TRBJ1-4, with D unclear. Germline V lookup: CDR1 SEHNR, CDR2 FQNEAQ (reference sequence). The CDR3 is made up of 15 amino acids. V was clipped by 5 bases and J by 1 base, with 11 bases between them.

The sample holds a few counts of this clone. The chain links TRBV2 to TRBJ1-2, with 10 bases matching TRBD1. Germline CDR1 SNHLY, CDR2 FYNNEI. V trimming: 2 bases; J trimming: 6 bases; junction bases outside the gene matches: 3. The CDR3 is 14 amino acids. The CDR3 reads CASSEPGTGDGYTF. CDR3 DNA sequence: TGTGCCAGCAGTGAACCCGGGACAGGGGATGGCTACACCTTC.

The chain is built from TRBV9 and TRBJ1-5, with D possibly TRBD1 on 5 matching bases. The length of the CDR3 is 15 residues. CDR1 SGDLS and CDR2 YYNGEE come from the germline V gene. Trimming pared 0 bases from V and 8 bases from J, leaving 15 bases between. CDR3 nucleotide sequence: TGTGCCAGCAGCGTAGGTCCCGGGACGGGGGAGCCCCAGCATTTT. It codes for CASSVGPGTGEPQHF. Filled out from reference TRBV9 and TRBJ1-5, the complete variable domain reads DSGVTQTPKHLITATGQRVTLRCSPRSGDLSVYWYQQSLDQGLQFLIQYYNGEERAKGNILERFSAQQFPDLHSELNLSSLELGDSALYFCASSVGPGTGEPQHFGDGTRLSIL.

The J gene is TRBJ2-1, the V gene TRBV20-1; D is uncertain. Germline V gene data show CDR1 as DFQATT and CDR2 as SNEGSKA (reference sequence). Trimming stripped 7 bases from V and 5 bases from J, with 6 bases between. The CDR3 sequence is 10 residues long. The chain's CDR3 is CSGRDNEQFF. The CDR3, as DNA: TGCAGTGGTCGGGACAATGAGCAGTTCTTC.

The V and J genes are TRBV5-1 and TRBJ1-1, with TRBD1 matching over 7 bases. Per the germline V gene, CDR1 is SGHRS and CDR2 is YFSETQ. The length of the CDR3 is 15 residues. V lost 0 bases to trimming and J lost 1 base; unmatched junction nucleotides: 3. The CDR3 bases are TGCGCCAGCAGCTTGGGGGACAGACAGAACACTGAAGCTTTCTTT. This codes for CASSLGDRQNTEAFF.

The gene calls are TRBV15 and TRBJ1-6, with D possibly being TRBD1 (6 bases). Trimming removed 5 bases from V and 7 bases from J, with 15 bases in between. CDR1 and CDR2 from the germline V gene are LNHNV and YYDKDF (reference sequence). The CDR3 extends over 15 amino acids. The CDR3 DNA sequence: TGTGCCACCAGCTGGGGACACCTCAGGAATTCACCCCTCCACTTT. Its translation is CATSWGHLRNSPLHF.

V gene TRBV24-1 combines with J gene TRBJ2-7, with TRBD1 identical over 8 bases. The CDR3 loop spans 17 amino acids. The V segment lost 2 bases and the J segment 6 bases; nucleotides outside the gene matches: 14. In germline, CDR1 is KGHDR, CDR2 SFDVKD. The CDR3 spells CATSDSPHWGQAAEQYF. The CDR3 DNA sequence: TGTGCCACCAGTGATTCGCCCCACTGGGGACAGGCCGCCGAGCAGTACTTC.

V usage is TRBV7-2 and J usage is TRBJ2-3, with TRBD1 identical over 9 bases. CDR1 is SGHTA, CDR2 FQGNSA, per germline. The length of the CDR3 is 15 residues. V trimming: 4 bases; J trimming: 2 bases; junction bases outside the gene matches: 4. CDR3 residues: CASSSRDRVTDTQYF. DNA of the CDR3: TGTGCCAGCAGCTCGAGGGACAGGGTCACAGATACGCAGTATTTT.

The sample holds a few counts of this clone. The chain recombines TRBV19 with TRBJ1-5; tentative D call: TRBD1 (6 bases). Trimming pared 4 bases from V and 5 bases from J, leaving 9 bases between. The germline CDR1 and CDR2 sequences are LNHDA and SQIVND (reference sequence). This CDR3 is built from 13 residues. CDR3 sequence (DNA): TGTGCCAGTAGTACCCGACAGGATCAGCCCCAGCATTTT. As protein: CASSTRQDQPQHF.

The chain uses TRBV3-1 (or the pseudogene TRBV3-2) and TRBJ1-3; D unresolved. Trimming left V 4 bases short and J 0 bases short, with 4 bases between. This CDR3 is built from 13 residues. Germline-derived CDR1 and CDR2 are LGHDT and YNNKEL (reference sequence). CDR3 loop: CASSPGSGNTIYF. CDR3 DNA: TGTGCCAGCAGCCCAGGCTCTGGAAACACCATATATTTT.

As DNA, the CDR3 is TGTGCCAGCAGCCTAGGACTAGCGGGGATGCACCAAGAGACCCAGTACTTC. Its translation: CASSLGLAGMHQETQYF. The V call is TRBV3-1 (or the pseudogene TRBV3-2), the J call TRBJ2-5, with 12 bases identical to TRBD2. Germline loops: CDR1 LGHDT, CDR2 YNNKEL (reference sequence). V shed 4 bases, J shed 0 bases, and the junction held 6 bases outside the gene matches. The CDR3 is 17 amino acids.

The chain employs TRBV10-3 and TRBJ1-5; TRBD1 might be the D (6 bases). V lost 0 bases, J lost 1 base, and 16 bases lay in between. CDR3 length: 18 amino acids. Per germline, CDR1 ENHRY and CDR2 SYGVKD. As DNA, the CDR3 is TGTGCCATCAGTGAGTCGGGCAGGGGAATAGGGAGCAATCAGCCCCAGCATTTT. This sequence encodes CAISESGRGIGSNQPQHF.

The chain is built from TRBV7-9 and TRBJ2-6; no clear D gene. CDR1 and CDR2 from the germline V gene are SEHNR and FQNEAQ (reference sequence). The V and J ends lost 5 bases and 4 bases respectively, with 6 bases between them. The CDR3 length is 13 residues. CDR3 nucleotide sequence: TGTGCCAGCAGCCCTTCAGGGGCCAACGTCCTGACTTTC. It encodes CASSPSGANVLTF.

CDR3 amino acids: CASSGSRGEKLFF. The CDR3 region has the DNA TGTGCCAGCAGCGGGTCCCGGGGCGAAAAACTGTTTTTT. This chain links TRBV7-2 with TRBJ1-4, with a weak D call TRBD1 (5 bases). Germline CDR1 SGHTA, CDR2 FQGNSA. V lost 5 bases and J 8 bases, leaving 12 bases between the germline ends. There are 13 residues in the CDR3.

The rearrangement uses TRBV4-1 and TRBJ2-6, with D possibly matching TRBD1 (5 bases). The CDR3 contains 15 residues. CDR1 and CDR2 from the germline V gene are MGHRA and YSYEKL. Trimming stripped 8 bases from V and 0 bases from J, with 11 bases between. In DNA, the CDR3 is TGCGCCAGCGGAAAAACAGGCTCTGGGGCCAACGTCCTGACTTTC. Translated, it gives CASGKTGSGANVLTF.

This chain joins TRBV6-5 and TRBJ2-1; TRBD1 matches 9 bases. V shed 5 bases, J shed 7 bases, and the junction held 6 bases outside the gene matches. The CDR3 consists of 14 residues. CDR1 and CDR2 from the germline V gene are MNHEY and SVGAGI. The CDR3 DNA reads TGTGCCAGCAGTCTTGCCGGGACAGGGAATGAGCAGTTCTTC. It encodes CASSLAGTGNEQFF.